This T cell receptor beta chain appears in the sequencing data of a study of T cells in women clearing cervical HPV infection. Notes on the study in general: Richness differences could reflect unmeasured T-cell content per sample. TRBV6-7 relative abundance averaged 0.11% in cases and more than 0.15% in controls.

CDR1 is SGDLS, CDR2 YYNGEE, per germline. This CDR3 spans 15 amino acids. Trimming removed 0 bases at V and 5 bases at J, with 14 bases between. About this clone itself: Its matching antigen is unknown. Read sequence stops 3 residues before the CDR3 end, and the germline J gene provides the missing end.

Method: immunoSEQ multiplex PCR; TCRdb's copy keeps in-frame clones and lacks some. The table for this sample gives about 19,000 clones. This sequence joins TRBV9 and TRBJ1-1, with unresolved D. The specimen sequenced was blood buffy coat. The source of this sequence is a woman aged 18-70 years with a cervical HPV16 infection that either progressed to CIN3+ or cleared (not recorded which). The covered CDR3 bases are TGTGCCAGCAGCGTAGGGCCCCAGCGGGGAACTGAA. The encoded protein is CASSVGPQRGTE. The whole CDR3 protein reads CASSVGPQRGTEAFF.